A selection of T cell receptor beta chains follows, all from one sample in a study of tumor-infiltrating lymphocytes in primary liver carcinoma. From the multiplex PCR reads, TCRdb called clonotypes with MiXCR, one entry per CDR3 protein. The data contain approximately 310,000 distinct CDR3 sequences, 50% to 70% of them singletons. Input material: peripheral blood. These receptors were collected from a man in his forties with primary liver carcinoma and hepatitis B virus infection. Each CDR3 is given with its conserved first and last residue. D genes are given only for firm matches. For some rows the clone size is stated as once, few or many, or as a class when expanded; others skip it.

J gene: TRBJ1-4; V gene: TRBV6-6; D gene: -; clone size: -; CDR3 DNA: TGTGCCAGCAGTGCCGGGGGACGCCGGGGAGAAGAAAAACTGTTTTTT; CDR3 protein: CASSAGGRRGEEKLFF
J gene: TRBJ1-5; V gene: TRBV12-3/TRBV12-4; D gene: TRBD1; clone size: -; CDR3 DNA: TGTGCCAGCAAAAGGACAGGGGGCGTAAATAGCAATCAGCCCCAGCATTTT; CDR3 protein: CASKRTGGVNSNQPQHF
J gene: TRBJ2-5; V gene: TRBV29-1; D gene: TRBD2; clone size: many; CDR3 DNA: TGCAGCGTTAAACCTGGAGGACTAGTTCTGGAAGAGACCCAGTACTTC; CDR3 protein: CSVKPGGLVLEETQYF
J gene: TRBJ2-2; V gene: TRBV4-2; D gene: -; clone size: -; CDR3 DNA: TGTGCCAACAGCCAAGATGGTAGCGGAATCCCCGGGGAGCTGTTTTTT; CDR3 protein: CANSQDGSGIPGELFF
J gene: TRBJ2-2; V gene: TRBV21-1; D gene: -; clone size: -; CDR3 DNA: TGTGCCAGCAGCAAACGACTGGGAGGGCGCACCGGGGAGCTGTTTTTT; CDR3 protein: CASSKRLGGRTGELFF
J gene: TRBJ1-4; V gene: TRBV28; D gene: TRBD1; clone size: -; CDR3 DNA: TGTGCCAGCAGTCCAACGGGCAGGGGGCGAGAAGAACTGTTTTTT; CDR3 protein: CASSPTGRGREELFF
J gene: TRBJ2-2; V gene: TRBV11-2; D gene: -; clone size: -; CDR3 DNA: TGTGCCAGCAGCTCAGTCTCGAAGAACACCGGGGAGCTGGTTTTT; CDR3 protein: CASSSVSKNTGELVF
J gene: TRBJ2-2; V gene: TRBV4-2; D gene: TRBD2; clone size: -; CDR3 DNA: TGTGCCAGCAGCCAAGAACCCAGCGGGAGTGAGTACACCGGGGAGCTGTTTTTT; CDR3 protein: CASSQEPSGSEYTGELFF
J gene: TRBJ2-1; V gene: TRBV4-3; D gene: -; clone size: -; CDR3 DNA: TGCGCCAGCAGCCAAGATTTGGGACCGACCCACAATGAGCAGTTCTTC; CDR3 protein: CASSQDLGPTHNEQFF
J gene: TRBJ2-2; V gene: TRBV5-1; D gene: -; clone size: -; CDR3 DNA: TGCGCCAGCAGCTTTGACCGCACCGGGGAGCTGTTTTTT; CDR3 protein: CASSFDRTGELFF
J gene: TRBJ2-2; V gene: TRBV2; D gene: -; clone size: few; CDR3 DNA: TGTGCCAGCAGTAAAGATTGGGGGGCTGGCACCGGGGAGCTGTTTTTT; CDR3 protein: CASSKDWGAGTGELFF
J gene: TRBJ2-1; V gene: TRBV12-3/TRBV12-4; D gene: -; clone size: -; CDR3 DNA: TGTGCCAACAGTTTTCTCTCCGTTAACTCCTACAATGAGCAGTTCTTC; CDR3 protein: CANSFLSVNSYNEQFF
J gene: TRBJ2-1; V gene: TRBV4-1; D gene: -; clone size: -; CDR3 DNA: TGTGCCAGCAGCCCTTTTGCGGCGGACCCCTACAATGAGCAGTTCTTC; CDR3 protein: CASSPFAADPYNEQFF
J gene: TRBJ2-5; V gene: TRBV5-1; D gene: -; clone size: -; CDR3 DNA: TGCGCCAGCAGCTTGAGAGGGGGAGGGCCGGAGACCCAGTACTTC; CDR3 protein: CASSLRGGGPETQYF
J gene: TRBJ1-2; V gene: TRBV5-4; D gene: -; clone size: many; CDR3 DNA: TGTGCCAGCAGCGGTGCAAGGGATACCTATGGCTACACCTTC; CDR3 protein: CASSGARDTYGYTF
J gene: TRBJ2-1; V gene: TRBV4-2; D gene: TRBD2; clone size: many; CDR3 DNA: TGTGCCAGCAGCCAAGTGGGGGGGAGCGGGGCCCTCACGTACAATGAGCAGTTCTTC; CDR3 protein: CASSQVGGSGALTYNEQFF
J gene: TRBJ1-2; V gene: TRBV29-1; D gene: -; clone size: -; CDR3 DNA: TGTAGCGTTGTAAATGGGGCCGGCTTTGGCTACACTTTC; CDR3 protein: CSVVNGAGFGYTF
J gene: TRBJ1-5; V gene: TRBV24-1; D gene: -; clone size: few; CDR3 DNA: TGTGCCACCAGTGGGACGGACCCTGAAAGGCCCCAGCATTTT; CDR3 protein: CATSGTDPERPQHF
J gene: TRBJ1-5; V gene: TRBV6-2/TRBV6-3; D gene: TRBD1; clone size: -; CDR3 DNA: TGTGCCAGCAGTTACTCGGACAGGACGATTACGGGGCAGCCCCAGCATTTT; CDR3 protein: CASSYSDRTITGQPQHF
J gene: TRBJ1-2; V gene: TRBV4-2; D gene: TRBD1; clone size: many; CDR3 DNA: TGTGCCAGCAGCCAAGCCGGGACAGGGGGCAAGAGCTATGGCTACACCTTC; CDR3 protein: CASSQAGTGGKSYGYTF
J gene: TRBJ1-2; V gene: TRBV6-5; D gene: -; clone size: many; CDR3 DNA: TGTGCCAGCAGTTACCACAGATCCTATGGCTACACCTTC; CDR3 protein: CASSYHRSYGYTF
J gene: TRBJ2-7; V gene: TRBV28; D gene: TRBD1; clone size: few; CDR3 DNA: TGTGCCAGCAGTCGCCCCTGGACAGGGGTTTACGAGCAGTACTTC; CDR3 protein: CASSRPWTGVYEQYF
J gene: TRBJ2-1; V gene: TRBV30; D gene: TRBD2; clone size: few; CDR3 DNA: TGTGCCTGGGAGGCGGGAGCAGCGGTTGAGCAGTTCTTC; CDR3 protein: CAWEAGAAVEQFF
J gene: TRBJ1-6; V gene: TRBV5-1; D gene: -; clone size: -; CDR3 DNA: TGCGCCAGCAGCTCCGGGACGGATTTTTGGTCACCCCTCCACTTT; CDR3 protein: CASSSGTDFWSPLHF
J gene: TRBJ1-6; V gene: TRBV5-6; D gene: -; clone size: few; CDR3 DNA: TGTGCCAGCAGCTTTGGTGCGGGGGGTACTTCACCCCTCCACTTT; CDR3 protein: CASSFGAGGTSPLHF
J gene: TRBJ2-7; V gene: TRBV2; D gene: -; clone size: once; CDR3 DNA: TGTGCTAGCATTGACAGGCCGAGCTCCTACGAGCAGTACTTC; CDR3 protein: CASIDRPSSYEQYF
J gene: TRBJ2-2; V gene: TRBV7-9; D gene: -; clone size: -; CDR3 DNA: TGTGCCAACAGCTCCCGGGACCTGATGACCGGGGAGCTGTTTTTT; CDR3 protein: CANSSRDLMTGELFF
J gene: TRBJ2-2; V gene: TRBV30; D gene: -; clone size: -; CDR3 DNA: TGTGCCTGGAGTGTAAAGGGGGACGGGGAGCTGTTTTTT; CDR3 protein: CAWSVKGDGELFF
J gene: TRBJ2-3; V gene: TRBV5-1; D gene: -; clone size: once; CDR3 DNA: TGCGCCAACAGAGGCGCAGGGCCAGATACGCAGTATTTT; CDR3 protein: CANRGAGPDTQYF
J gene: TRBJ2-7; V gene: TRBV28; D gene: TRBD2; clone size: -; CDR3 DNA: TGTGCCAGCAGTTCCGGACTAGCGGAAATTGGGTACGAGCAGTACTTC; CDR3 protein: CASSSGLAEIGYEQYF
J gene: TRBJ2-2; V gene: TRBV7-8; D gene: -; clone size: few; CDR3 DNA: TGTGCCAGCAGCTTGCAGGGCTCCACCGAGGAGCTGTTTTTT; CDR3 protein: CASSLQGSTEELFF
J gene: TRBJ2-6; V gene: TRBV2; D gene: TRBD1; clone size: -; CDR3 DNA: TGTGCCAGCAGGCTACAGGGGTCTGGGGCCAACGTCCTGACTTTC; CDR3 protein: CASRLQGSGANVLTF
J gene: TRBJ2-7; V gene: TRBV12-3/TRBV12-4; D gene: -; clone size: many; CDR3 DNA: TGTGCCAGCAGTTTAATGCCTCGGTACGAGCAGTACTTC; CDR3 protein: CASSLMPRYEQYF
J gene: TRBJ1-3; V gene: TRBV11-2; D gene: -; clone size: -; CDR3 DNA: TGTGCCAGCAGCTTGGGAAAGGGGGAGGACACCATATATTTT; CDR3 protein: CASSLGKGEDTIYF
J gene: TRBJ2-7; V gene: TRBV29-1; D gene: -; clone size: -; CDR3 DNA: TGCAGCGTTAGTAGCTGGAAGGTCGAGCAGTACTTT; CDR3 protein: CSVSSWKVEQYF
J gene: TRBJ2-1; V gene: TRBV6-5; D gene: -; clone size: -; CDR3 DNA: TGTGCCAGCAGTTACCGACGGGGACCCGACAGTAACAATGAGCAGTTCTTC; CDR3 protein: CASSYRRGPDSNNEQFF
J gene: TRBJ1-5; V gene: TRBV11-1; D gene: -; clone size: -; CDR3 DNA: TGTGCCAGCATCGAGAGCGGGGACAATCAGCCCCAGCATTTT; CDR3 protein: CASIESGDNQPQHF
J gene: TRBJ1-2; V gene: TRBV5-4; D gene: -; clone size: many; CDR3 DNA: TGTGCCAGCAGCTTGTTTCAAAGCGGCGATGGCTACACCTTC; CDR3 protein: CASSLFQSGDGYTF
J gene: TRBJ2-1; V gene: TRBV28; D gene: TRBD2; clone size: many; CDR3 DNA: TGTGCCAGCTGGATACGGGGGGGCAATGAGCAGTTCTTC; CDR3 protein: CASWIRGGNEQFF
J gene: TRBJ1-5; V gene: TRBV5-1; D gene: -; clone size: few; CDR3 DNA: TGCGCCAGCAGCCCGGACAGTGGAGGGCAGCCCCAGCATTTT; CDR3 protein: CASSPDSGGQPQHF